The 28 T cell receptor beta chains below were found in one sample sequenced in a study of blood T cell repertoires in COVID-19. Sequenced by immunoSEQ multiplex PCR; TCRdb stores in-frame clones only, minus some. The sample shows roughly 150,000 clones, 80% to 90% of them seen only once. The sample comprised peripheral blood. These receptors all come from a woman aged 55 to 70 with active COVID-19.

V and J are TRBV7-9 and TRBJ1-1; D ambiguous. CDR3 length: 15 residues. Germline loops: CDR1 SEHNR, CDR2 FQNEAQ (reference sequence). Trimming pared 4 bases from V and 4 bases from J, leaving 16 bases between. As DNA, the CDR3 is TGTGCCAGCAGCTCCGGGGTTGGGTCGGGCACTGAAGCTTTCTTT. It encodes CASSSGVGSGTEAFF.

This clone is a singleton in its sample. The CDR3 DNA is TGTGCCAGCAGTTCAATCGGCGGGAGAGTCACAGATACGCAGTATTTT. It codes for CASSSIGGRVTDTQYF. This chain connects TRBV28 to TRBJ2-3, with TRBD2 matching 7 bases. Germline V gene data show CDR1 as MDHEN and CDR2 as SYDVKM. The CDR3 has 16 amino acids. V was pared by 4 bases and J by 2 bases, with 9 bases of the junction left unmatched.

The gene calls are TRBV9 and TRBJ2-3; 9 bases align to TRBD2. Germline values: CDR1 SGDLS, CDR2 YYNGEE. V was pared by 3 bases and J by 0 bases, with 5 bases of the junction left unmatched. The CDR3 totals 16 residues. The CDR3 DNA follows: TGTGCCAGCAGCGATCCGGGACTAGCAAGCACAGATACGCAGTATTTT. Translation: CASSDPGLASTDTQYF. The complete variable domain, with remaining parts taken from reference TRBV9 and TRBJ2-3, reads DSGVTQTPKHLITATGQRVTLRCSPRSGDLSVYWYQQSLDQGLQFLIQYYNGEERAKGNILERFSAQQFPDLHSELNLSSLELGDSALYFCASSDPGLASTDTQYFGPGTRLTVL.

The chain joins TRBV11-3 to TRBJ2-3; D unresolved. The germline CDR1 and CDR2 sequences are SGHNT and YENEEA. The CDR3 is made up of 13 amino acids. With 5 bases removed from V and 6 bases from J, the gap between germline ends came to 12 bases. The CDR3 here is CASSRDQADTQYF. The CDR3 DNA sequence: TGTGCCAGCAGCCGCGACCAGGCGGATACGCAGTATTTT.

The V and J genes are TRBV21-1 and TRBJ1-5; the D call TRBD1 from the table was never checked on the DNA. TRBV21-1 is termed a pseudogene. This CDR3 has 18 residues. CDR3 loop: CASSKDGGQAYSNQPQHF. The CDR3 DNA follows: TGTGCCAGCAGCAAAGATGGGGGACAGGCCTATAGCAATCAGCCCCAGCATTTT.

This chain links TRBV6-6 with TRBJ2-2; 7 bases line up with TRBD2. The CDR3 spans 16 residues. After removal of 6 bases from V and 0 bases from J, the junction contained 7 bases not matched to a gene. The germline V gene has CDR1 MNHNY and CDR2 SVGAGI (reference sequence). As DNA, the CDR3 is TGTGCCAGCAGCCATTTAGCGGGTACGAACACCGGGGAGCTGTTTTTT. Protein product: CASSHLAGTNTGELFF.

The chain has TRBV25-1 and TRBJ1-1; tentative D call: TRBD1 (6 bases). V dropped 2 bases and J dropped 6 bases, with 19 bases sitting between them. This CDR3 comprises 16 residues. The germline CDR1 and CDR2 sequences are MGHDK and SYGVNS. CDR3 sequence reads: CASSERGARSQSEAFF. CDR3 sequence (DNA): TGTGCCAGCAGTGAACGGGGGGCCCGGTCGCAATCTGAAGCTTTCTTT.

The genes are TRBV3-1 (or the pseudogene TRBV3-2) and TRBJ2-3; tentative D call: TRBD2 (7 bases). Per the germline V gene, CDR1 is LGHDT and CDR2 is YNNKEL (reference sequence). V lost 0 bases and J 8 bases, leaving 15 bases between the germline ends. The CDR3 has 15 residues. The CDR3 sequence: CASSQDLWGGGTQYF. The CDR3 DNA sequence: TGTGCCAGCAGCCAAGACCTTTGGGGGGGCGGTACGCAGTATTTT.

This CDR3 is CASSHTGYQETQYF. In DNA form, the CDR3 reads TGCGCCAGCAGCCACACAGGCTACCAAGAGACCCAGTACTTC. This chain joins TRBV5-1 and TRBJ2-5; perhaps TRBD1 as D (5 bases). CDR3 size: 14 residues. Germline CDR1 and CDR2: SGHRS and YFSETQ. Trimming shortened V by 4 bases and J by 0 bases, and 10 bases separated the two germline ends.

This chain joins TRBV11-2 and TRBJ1-6; D perhaps matches TRBD1 (5 bases). The CDR3 has 15 amino acids. V lost 5 bases and J lost 5, with 13 bases in between. Germline-derived CDR1 and CDR2 are SGHAT and FQNNGV. The CDR3 nucleotides are TGTGCCAGCAGCACGACGGACACTAATAATTCACCCCTCCACTTT. Translated: CASSTTDTNNSPLHF.

V gene TRBV30 combines with J gene TRBJ1-1, with unresolved D. The CDR3 has 13 amino acids. With 3 bases removed from V and 0 bases from J, the gap between germline ends came to 8 bases. CDR1 is GTSNPN and CDR2 is SVGIG in the germline V gene (reference sequence). The CDR3: CAWRPRLNTEAFF. The CDR3 coding sequence is TGTGCCTGGAGACCCCGGTTGAACACTGAAGCTTTCTTT.

The chain couples TRBV18 to TRBJ1-5; 7 nucleotides align to TRBD1. Germline V lookup: CDR1 KGHSH, CDR2 LQKENI. V shed 6 bases, J shed 6 bases, and the junction held 8 bases outside the gene matches. The CDR3 covers 14 residues. For the CDR3, the DNA is TGTGCCAGCTCCCCGAATACAGGGGTTCAGCCCCAGCATTTT. Translating gives CASSPNTGVQPQHF.

This clone has only one observation. The chain links TRBV27 to TRBJ1-6; maybe TRBD1 (5 bases). CDR3 length: 18 residues. V was trimmed by 5 bases and J by 4 bases, leaving 21 bases between them. Germline-derived CDR1 and CDR2 are MNHEY and SMNVEV (reference sequence). The CDR3 region has the DNA TGTGCCAGCAGTCCTTCGGGGGGGGGTCCAATTTATAATTCACCCCTCCACTTT. This gives the protein CASSPSGGGPIYNSPLHF.

This sequence joins TRBV4-1 and TRBJ1-5; D gene unclear. Per germline, CDR1 MGHRA and CDR2 YSYEKL. Trimming cost V 0 bases and J 2 bases, with 11 bases left between them. CDR3 size: 16 residues. CDR3 region: CASSQDRGPGNQPQHF. The CDR3 DNA follows: TGCGCCAGCAGCCAAGACCGCGGGCCTGGCAATCAGCCCCAGCATTTT.

This sequence joins TRBV4-1 and TRBJ2-7, with TRBD1 matching over 11 bases. The CDR3 is made up of 17 amino acids. Trimming removed 6 bases from V and 1 base from J; junction bases left unmatched: 11. Germline V lookup: CDR1 MGHRA, CDR2 YSYEKL. CDR3 coding DNA: TGCGCCAGCAGACCGGGACAGGGGGACCCCCGGTCCTACGAGCAGTACTTC. Translated: CASRPGQGDPRSYEQYF.

The gene calls are TRBV9 and TRBJ1-2, with 8 bases fitting TRBD1. V dropped 0 bases and J dropped 10; count of bases not matched to a gene: 5. CDR1 and CDR2 from the germline V gene are SGDLS and YYNGEE. This CDR3 has 13 residues. The CDR3 DNA reads TGTGCCAGCAGCGTAGACGACAGGGGCGTCTACACCTTC. It translates to CASSVDDRGVYTF.

The chain carries TRBV5-4 and TRBJ2-7; 13 bases map to TRBD2. V dropped 3 bases and J dropped 5; count of bases not matched to a gene: 5. Germline V gene sequence: CDR1 SGHNT, CDR2 YYREEE (reference sequence). There are 15 residues in the CDR3. The CDR3 DNA reads as TGTGCCAGCAGCTCACTAGCGGGAGGGATAAACGAGCAGTACTTC. Amino acids: CASSSLAGGINEQYF.

The rearrangement uses TRBV5-3 and TRBJ2-1, with TRBD2 matching 14 bases. TRBV5-3 is an ORF, and what it does is uncertain. J gave up 5 bases and V 4 bases, and 8 bases lay outside the gene matches. The CDR3 sequence is 17 residues long. CDR3: CARSPPGTSGSHNEQFF. CDR3 DNA: TGTGCCAGAAGCCCGCCGGGGACTAGCGGGAGCCACAATGAGCAGTTCTTC.

V and J are TRBV7-8 and TRBJ2-2; TRBD1 aligns across 7 bases. CDR1 is SGHVS, CDR2 FQNEAQ, per germline. Trimming removed 2 bases from V and 6 bases from J; junction bases left unmatched: 9. The CDR3 has 16 residues. The CDR3 bases are TGTGCCAGCAGCTTAAGGGGGCGGTCGTTCTCCGGGGAGCTGTTTTTT. Translated: CASSLRGRSFSGELFF.

The chain uses TRBV28 and TRBJ1-5, with D maybe TRBD1 (5 bases). CDR1 and CDR2 (germline): MDHEN, SYDVKM. Trimming cost V 7 bases and J 7 bases, with 11 bases left between them. The CDR3 is made up of 12 amino acids. CDR3 in amino acids: CASTNRWQPQHF. The CDR3 DNA follows: TGTGCCAGCACGAACAGGTGGCAGCCCCAGCATTTT.

The chain couples TRBV24-1 to TRBJ2-7, with 12 positions matching TRBD2. The CDR3 contains 20 residues. Germline V gene lookup returns CDR1 KGHDR and CDR2 SFDVKD. The V segment lost 2 bases and the J segment 4 bases; nucleotides outside the gene matches: 17. DNA of the CDR3: TGTGCCACCAGTGATTCTTCTAGCGGGAGGGCCGATTATCCGTTATACGAGCAGTACTTC. Amino acids: CATSDSSSGRADYPLYEQYF.

The V gene is TRBV4-3, the J gene TRBJ1-2; 8 bases align to TRBD1. J was trimmed by 11 bases and V by 0 bases; bases with no gene match: 14. CDR3 size: 16 residues. Per the germline V gene, CDR1 is LGHNA and CDR2 is YSLEER. In DNA, the CDR3 is TGCGCCAGCAGCCAAGATCAGAGCGAGGCAGGGGGCAAGTACACCTTC. This gives the protein CASSQDQSEAGGKYTF.

J is TRBJ1-6 and V is TRBV5-1; tentatively, D is TRBD1 (6 bases). This CDR3 has 14 residues. Germline V gene lookup returns CDR1 SGHRS and CDR2 YFSETQ. V was trimmed by 4 bases and J by 5 bases, leaving 10 bases between them. CDR3 amino acids: CASSRTGNNSPLHF. The CDR3 DNA reads as TGCGCCAGCAGCAGAACAGGGAATAATTCACCCCTCCACTTT.

The chain recombines TRBV28 with TRBJ1-1; 9 bases agree with TRBD1. The CDR3 has 16 amino acids. Per germline, CDR1 MDHEN and CDR2 SYDVKM. V was clipped by 1 base and J by 4 bases; unmatched bases: 7. For the CDR3, the DNA is TGTGCCAGCAGTTTATTCGGACAGGGGTCGGGCACTGAAGCTTTCTTT. This sequence encodes CASSLFGQGSGTEAFF.

The rearrangement joins TRBV5-1 to TRBJ1-4; no reliable D call. The CDR3 spans 14 residues. V lost 0 bases and J lost 8, with 11 bases in between. The germline CDR1 and CDR2 sequences are SGHRS and YFSETQ. The CDR3 DNA reads as TGCGCCAGCAGCTTGGAGGCGCGGGGAGAAAAACTGTTTTTT. Amino acid sequence: CASSLEARGEKLFF.

This clone showed up just once. V and J are TRBV3-1 (or the pseudogene TRBV3-2) and TRBJ1-3; a weak D match, TRBD1 (5 bases). This CDR3 spans 15 amino acids. CDR1 is LGHDT and CDR2 is YNNKEL in the germline V gene (reference sequence). With 4 bases removed from V and 3 bases from J, the gap between germline ends came to 13 bases. This CDR3 reads CASSRQGLFGNTIYF. The DNA of the CDR3 is TGTGCCAGCAGCCGTCAGGGACTATTTGGAAACACCATATATTTT.

The chain recombines TRBV7-2 with TRBJ1-2; D possibly corresponds to TRBD1 (5 bases). The CDR3 is 15 residues long. CDR1 is SGHTA, CDR2 FQGNSA, per germline. Trimming stripped 1 base from V and 6 bases from J, with 15 bases between. CDR3 bases: TGTGCCAGCAGCTTAGTTAAATCAGGGCGGAATGGCTACACCTTC. Encoded protein: CASSLVKSGRNGYTF.

V gene TRBV14 combines with J gene TRBJ2-2, with D tentatively TRBD1 (6 bases). V lost 4 bases to trimming and J lost 0 bases, with 12 bases between them. Per germline, CDR1 SGHDN and CDR2 FVKESK. This CDR3 region has 16 residues. CDR3 region: CASSPPDSANTGELFF. The DNA for the CDR3 is TGTGCCAGCAGCCCCCCGGACAGCGCGAACACCGGGGAGCTGTTTTTT.